The 5 T cell receptor beta chains listed next were all sequenced from one sample in a study of PD-L1 blockade in urothelial cancer. Only in-frame clones appear in the TCRdb table, and some are missing; sequencing was by immunoSEQ multiplex PCR. The sample carries about 91,000 clones, 70% to 90% recorded once. The sample's time point: peripheral blood 6 weeks after treatment start. Sequences were derived from PBMCs, sampled around atezolizumab (anti-PD-L1) treatment. Receptor source: a man between 65 and 85 years old with urothelial cancer.

The chain has TRBV25-1 and TRBJ1-3; 7 positions agree with TRBD1. CDR1 is MGHDK, CDR2 SYGVNS, per germline. The ends lost 6 bases at V and 4 bases at J; junction bases unmatched: 6. There are 14 residues in the CDR3. Written as DNA, the CDR3 is TGTGCCAGCAGCGACAGGGCAGCGGGAAACACCATATATTTT. This translates into CASSDRAAGNTIYF.

The V call is TRBV15, the J call TRBJ2-7; 8 bases align to TRBD1. V shed 0 bases, J shed 3 bases, and the junction held 7 bases outside the gene matches. The CDR3 runs to 16 residues. The germline gives CDR1 LNHNV, CDR2 YYDKDF (reference sequence). CDR3 DNA sequence: TGTGCCACCAGCAGAGACGCGGGACAGGTAAACTACGAGCAGTACTTC. Translation: CATSRDAGQVNYEQYF.

The J gene is TRBJ1-6, the V gene TRBV7-3; TRBD1 matches 12 bases. Unmatched junction bases numbered 7, after V lost 5 bases and J lost 2 bases. The CDR3 consists of 18 residues. Germline-derived CDR1 and CDR2 are SGHTA and FQGTGA. The CDR3 DNA sequence: TGTGCCAGCAGCCCCCGGGACAGGGGGCAGACCTATAATTCACCCCTCCACTTT. Translating it yields CASSPRDRGQTYNSPLHF.

The J gene is TRBJ2-7, the V gene TRBV5-1; tentatively, D is TRBD2 (6 bases). Germline lookup yields CDR1 SGHRS and CDR2 YFSETQ. This CDR3 is built from 15 residues. The germline V and J ends were trimmed by 3 bases and 6 bases, with 19 bases remaining between them. For the CDR3, the DNA is TGCGCCAGCAGCTGGGGGGTCGGAGGGGTGGGCGAGCAGTACTTC. As protein: CASSWGVGGVGEQYF.

The sample holds one count of this clone. The genes are TRBV12-5 and TRBJ2-6; D is uncertain. This CDR3 contains 13 residues. Germline V CDR1 and CDR2: LGHNT, FRNRAP. Trimming shortened V by 5 bases and J by 1 base, and 3 bases separated the two germline ends. The chain's CDR3 is CASGPSGANVLTF. The CDR3 DNA reads as TGTGCTAGTGGTCCATCTGGGGCCAACGTCCTGACTTTC.